The 21 T cell receptor beta chains reported below all come from one sample, sequenced in a study of response to subunit inactivated influenza vaccine. TCRdb re-called the RT-PCR reads through MiXCR, storing one row per CDR3 protein. The profile shows about 500,000 distinct CDR3 sequences, more than 15% of them singletons. This material consisted of CD4+ T cells sorted from PBMCs, taken around 25 months after vaccination. Source of these receptors: a man between 50 and 69 years old who received an inactivated influenza vaccine.

The chain links TRBV28 to TRBJ2-5; 9 bases align to TRBD1. This CDR3 is 14 amino acids long. Per germline, CDR1 MDHEN and CDR2 SYDVKM. With V trimmed by 6 bases and J by 4 bases, 6 bases remained unmatched. This CDR3 reads CASSWDRVGETQYF. CDR3 nucleotide sequence: TGTGCCAGCAGCTGGGACAGGGTGGGAGAGACCCAGTACTTC.

J is TRBJ2-2 and V is TRBV10-3; D is uncertain. CDR1 is ENHRY and CDR2 is SYGVKD in the germline V gene. The CDR3 is made up of 12 amino acids. Between the trimmed V and J ends, which lost 4 bases and 6 bases, there was a span of 6 bases. CDR3 sequence (DNA): TGTGCCATCAGTGCCGGGTCCGGGGAGCTGTTTTTT. Translated: CAISAGSGELFF.

The chain links TRBV28 to TRBJ2-7, with D tentatively TRBD2 (6 bases). V was trimmed by 5 bases and J by 0 bases, leaving 14 bases between them. The V gene's germline CDR1 is MDHEN and CDR2 SYDVKM. The CDR3 covers 15 residues. The CDR3 coding sequence is TGTGCCAGCAGTCTTACTAGCCGGAGCTCCTACGAGCAGTACTTC. Translated: CASSLTSRSSYEQYF. The full variable domain, with the rest looked up from reference TRBV28 and TRBJ2-7, is DVKVTQSSRYLVKRTGEKVFLECVQDMDHENMFWYRQDPGLGLRLIYFSYDVKMKEKGDIPEGYSVSREKKERFSLILESASTNQTSMYLCASSLTSRSSYEQYFGPGTRLTVT.

The gene calls are TRBV7-2 and TRBJ2-2, with 8 bases matching TRBD1. Trimming removed 1 base from V and 4 bases from J; junction bases left unmatched: 5. Germline loops: CDR1 SGHTA, CDR2 FQGNSA. There are 16 residues in the CDR3. The CDR3 DNA follows: TGTGCCAGCAGCTTAGGCGACAGGGGAAGCACCGGGGAGCTGTTTTTT. It codes for CASSLGDRGSTGELFF.

V gene TRBV2 combines with J gene TRBJ1-2; 8 nucleotides match TRBD1. This CDR3 contains 13 residues. Germline V gene lookup returns CDR1 SNHLY and CDR2 FYNNEI. Trimming at V came to 5 bases and at J to 7 bases, leaving 6 bases not matched to a gene. In DNA form, the CDR3 reads TGTGCCAGCAGTTGGCAGGGGGCAGGTGGCTACACCTTC. This gives the protein CASSWQGAGGYTF.

The sample holds a few counts of this clonotype. The chain joins TRBV20-1 to TRBJ2-7; D is possibly TRBD1 (6 bases). Germline V lookup: CDR1 DFQATT, CDR2 SNEGSKA (reference sequence). V was cut by 6 bases and J by 3 bases, with 18 bases left in between. The CDR3 has 14 residues. CDR3 sequence reads: CSAVRGGTDYEQYF. CDR3 bases: TGCAGTGCCGTAAGAGGGGGAACTGACTACGAGCAGTACTTC.

The CDR3 is CASSPAEVPSWFF. In nucleotides, the CDR3 is TGTGCCAGCAGCCCTGCGGAAGTACCAAGTTGGTTCTTC. This sequence joins TRBV6-1 and TRBJ2-1; D is undetermined. V was clipped by 6 bases and J by 15 bases, with 21 bases between them. The CDR3 has 13 amino acids. Germline lookup yields CDR1 MNHNS and CDR2 SASEGT.

The chain is built from TRBV4-2 and TRBJ2-1, with D unresolved. This CDR3 has 15 amino acids. Trimming removed 0 bases at V and 3 bases at J, with 9 bases between. The germline V gene has CDR1 LGHNA and CDR2 YNFKEQ. The CDR3 spells CASSQEKGHYNEQFF. The CDR3 DNA sequence: TGTGCCAGCAGCCAAGAAAAGGGCCACTACAATGAGCAGTTCTTC.

This clonotype was detected many times. The chain uses TRBV5-1 and TRBJ2-7; 7 positions agree with TRBD2. The V segment lost 2 bases and the J segment 5 bases; nucleotides outside the gene matches: 7. The CDR3 consists of 14 residues. Germline-derived CDR1 and CDR2 are SGHRS and YFSETQ. CDR3 sequence: CASSFDLAVNEQYF. CDR3 nucleotide sequence: TGCGCCAGCAGCTTCGACCTAGCGGTAAACGAGCAGTACTTC. Full variable domain (outside the CDR3, taken from reference TRBV5-1 and TRBJ2-7): KAGVTQTPRYLIKTRGQQVTLSCSPISGHRSVSWYQQTPGQGLQFLFEYFSETQRNKGNFPGRFSGRQFSNSRSEMNVSTLELGDSALYLCASSFDLAVNEQYFGPGTRLTVT.

The CDR3 bases are TGCAGTGCCAGCTCGGTAGCGGACAACATTCAGTACTTC. Translated, it gives CSASSVADNIQYF. The V gene is TRBV20-1, the J gene TRBJ2-4, with D possibly being TRBD2 (6 bases). CDR1 is DFQATT and CDR2 is SNEGSKA in the germline V gene (reference sequence). CDR3 length: 13 residues. The V and J ends lost 6 bases and 7 bases respectively, with 16 bases between them.

This chain joins TRBV4-3 and TRBJ1-4, with D possibly matching TRBD1 (5 bases). The CDR3 is 15 amino acids. Germline CDR1 is LGHNA and CDR2 is YSLEER. V dropped 1 base and J dropped 5 bases, with 11 bases sitting between them. The CDR3 nucleotides read TGCGCCAGCAGCCAAGGCAGGGCGAGGAATGAAAAACTGTTTTTT. This translates into CASSQGRARNEKLFF.

The V call is TRBV10-3, the J call TRBJ2-3; TRBD2 agrees at 11 bases. CDR1 and CDR2 (germline): ENHRY, SYGVKD. The length of the CDR3 is 14 residues. J gave up 3 bases and V 8 bases, and 4 bases lay outside the gene matches. Here the CDR3 reads CAIGSSGRTDTQYF. The CDR3, as DNA: TGTGCCATCGGTTCTAGCGGGAGGACAGATACGCAGTATTTT.

This clonotype was seen only a few times. V and J are TRBV28 and TRBJ2-7; 8 bases align to TRBD2. Germline values: CDR1 MDHEN, CDR2 SYDVKM. The CDR3 runs to 14 residues. Trimming removed 2 bases from V and 6 bases from J; junction bases left unmatched: 6. CDR3 sequence reads: CASSLVRGGLEQYF. The CDR3 nucleotides read TGTGCCAGCAGTTTAGTTCGGGGGGGGCTCGAGCAGTACTTC. The entire variable domain, with the rest obtained from reference TRBV28 and TRBJ2-7, is as follows: DVKVTQSSRYLVKRTGEKVFLECVQDMDHENMFWYRQDPGLGLRLIYFSYDVKMKEKGDIPEGYSVSREKKERFSLILESASTNQTSMYLCASSLVRGGLEQYFGPGTRLTVT.

The chain has TRBV14 and TRBJ1-6; TRBD1 is a possible D gene (6 bases). The germline CDR1 and CDR2 sequences are SGHDN and FVKESK. This CDR3 has 14 residues. The V gene lost 2 bases and the J gene lost 7 bases, with 9 bases spanning the gap. DNA of the CDR3: TGTGCCAGCAGCCAAATCAGGGGCAATTCACCCCTCCACTTT. It encodes CASSQIRGNSPLHF.

The chain employs TRBV20-1 and TRBJ2-4; 7 bases match TRBD1. The CDR3 contains 19 residues. V shed 4 bases, J shed 1 base, and the junction held 19 bases outside the gene matches. Looked up from germline, CDR1 is DFQATT and CDR2 is SNEGSKA (reference sequence). The CDR3 DNA reads TGCAGTGCTACCCGACAGGGACCCGCTCGGACCTTGGCCAAAAACATTCAGTACTTC. It translates to CSATRQGPARTLAKNIQYF.

This clonotype occurred a few times. The chain employs TRBV29-1 and TRBJ1-5; D is perhaps TRBD1 (5 bases). V was cut by 6 bases and J by 0 bases, with 9 bases left in between. This CDR3 has 13 amino acids. Looked up from germline, CDR1 is SQVTM and CDR2 is ANQGSEA. CDR3 nucleotide sequence: TGCAGCGTAGCGGGGGATAGCAATCAGCCCCAGCATTTT. As protein: CSVAGDSNQPQHF.

This clonotype was picked up a small number of times. V gene TRBV4-2 combines with J gene TRBJ2-7; D call uncertain. V gave up 0 bases and J gave up 3 bases, with 12 bases separating them. The CDR3 is made up of 15 amino acids. The germline V gene has CDR1 LGHNA and CDR2 YNFKEQ. In nucleotides, the CDR3 is TGTGCCAGCAGCCAAGATTCAGTAGACGTCTACGAGCAGTACTTC. Translation: CASSQDSVDVYEQYF.

This clonotype was recorded many times. J is TRBJ2-5 and V is TRBV9; D ambiguous. Germline assignment: CDR1 SGDLS and CDR2 YYNGEE. The germline V and J ends were trimmed by 0 bases and 2 bases, with 8 bases remaining between them. The CDR3 consists of 14 residues. CDR3 loop: CASSVGTIQETQYF. CDR3 in DNA: TGTGCCAGCAGCGTAGGTACTATTCAAGAGACCCAGTACTTC.

The chain links TRBV28 to TRBJ2-7; D is uncertain. Looked up from germline, CDR1 is MDHEN and CDR2 is SYDVKM. The CDR3 length is 12 residues. The V end lost 6 bases, the J end lost 4 bases, and 10 bases lay between the germline ends. CDR3 bases: TGTGCCAGCAGGAGTGGGAAGTACGAGCAGTACTTC. This translates into CASRSGKYEQYF.

The table lists this clonotype with a few counts. The gene calls are TRBV5-1 and TRBJ2-1, with 7 bases that match TRBD2. The length of the CDR3 is 14 residues. With 1 base clipped from V and 5 bases from J, the junction kept 3 bases outside the gene matches. Germline assignment: CDR1 SGHRS and CDR2 YFSETQ. The CDR3 is CASSLRGVDNEQFF. CDR3 sequence (DNA): TGCGCCAGCAGCTTGCGGGGGGTAGACAATGAGCAGTTCTTC. The variable domain in full, with the rest retrieved from reference TRBV5-1 and TRBJ2-1, is KAGVTQTPRYLIKTRGQQVTLSCSPISGHRSVSWYQQTPGQGLQFLFEYFSETQRNKGNFPGRFSGRQFSNSRSEMNVSTLELGDSALYLCASSLRGVDNEQFFGPGTRLTVL.

This clonotype showed up just a few times. The chain has TRBV6-1 and TRBJ1-6; D is perhaps TRBD1 (5 bases). Per germline, CDR1 MNHNS and CDR2 SASEGT. The CDR3 covers 14 residues. The ends were cut back, 6 bases at V and 9 bases at J, with 15 bases in the middle. CDR3 amino acids: CASSPGPVASPLHF. For the CDR3, the DNA is TGTGCCAGCAGCCCGGGACCGGTGGCTTCACCCCTCCACTTT.